This TCR beta chain was sequenced for a study of cytomegalovirus exposure and HLA in healthy donors. Across the study: The Caucasian-associated ancestry cluster held under 90% of roughly 400 genotyped donors.

This clone was detected only a few times. This CDR3 region has 13 residues. In germline, CDR1 is SNHLY, CDR2 FYNNEI. Trimming took 9 bases from V and 4 from J; bases not matched to a gene: 5. Primers for the PCR totalled 60 Vbeta and 13 Jbeta. This table comes from immunoSEQ multiplex PCR, and its TCRdb copy is limited to in-frame clones, with some not included. In the table there are 200,000 to 250,000 clones, 76% of which are singletons. What was sequenced was PBMCs. The clonotype comes from a man in his late teens or twenties in good health and CMV-seronegative. The chain is built from TRBV2 and TRBJ2-1, with 8 nucleotides matching TRBD2. The CDR3 DNA reads as TGTGCCAGTTATAGCGGGGAGTACAATGAGCAGTTCTTC. Its translation is CASYSGEYNEQFF.